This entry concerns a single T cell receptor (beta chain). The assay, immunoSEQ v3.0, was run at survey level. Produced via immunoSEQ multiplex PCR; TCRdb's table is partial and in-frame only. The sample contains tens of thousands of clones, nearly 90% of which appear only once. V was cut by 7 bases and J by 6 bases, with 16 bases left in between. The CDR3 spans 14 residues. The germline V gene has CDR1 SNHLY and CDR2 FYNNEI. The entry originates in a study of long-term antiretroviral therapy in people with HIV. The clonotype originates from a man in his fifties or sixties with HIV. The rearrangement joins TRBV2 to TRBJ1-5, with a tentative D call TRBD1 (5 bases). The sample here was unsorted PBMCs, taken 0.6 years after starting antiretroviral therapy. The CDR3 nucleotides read TGTGCCAGCACCCAGGAGGGGTTCAGTCAGCCCCAGCATTTT. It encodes CASTQEGFSQPQHF.